This entry lists 7 T cell receptor beta chains sequenced from one sample in a study of human T cells and chemical hapten exposure. TCRdb called the RACE reads again in MiXCR, with one record for every CDR3 protein. The sample lists roughly 36,000 distinct CDR3 sequences, around a tenth occurring once. Indicated time point: pre-sensitization, week 0. Stated treatment: therapeutic diphenylcyclopropenone sensitization with weekly scalp DPC. From whole blood left unfractionated, total RNA was extracted. The material sequenced was whole blood, taken in connection with sensitization to the hapten diphenylcyclopropenone (DPC). The receptors here all came from a man between 45 and 60 years old with alopecia areata. Some clones in this sample may be carry-over from other donors' samples.

At least ten counts were recorded for this clonotype. The rearrangement links TRBV7-9 to TRBJ1-4, with 7 positions matching TRBD1. Germline CDR1 SEHNR, CDR2 FQNEAQ (reference sequence). This CDR3 is 14 amino acids long. The trim removed 5 bases at V and 8 bases at J, leaving 8 bases unmatched. CDR3 DNA: TGTGCCAGCAGCGCGAGGACAGGACCCGAAAAACTGTTTTTT. Translation gives CASSARTGPEKLFF.

This clonotype appeared many times. J is TRBJ1-1 and V is TRBV12-3 or TRBV12-4; tentative D call: TRBD1 (6 bases). Trimming took 5 bases from V and 10 from J, leaving 17 bases between them. The CDR3 consists of 13 residues. The CDR3 region has the DNA TGTGCCAGCAGTCCCGCGGGGGGCGTACGAGCTTTCTTT. Its translation: CASSPAGGVRAFF.

This clonotype showed up many times. The J gene is TRBJ2-3, the V gene TRBV12-3 or TRBV12-4; 9 nucleotides line up with TRBD2. V was clipped by 8 bases and J by 2 bases; unmatched bases: 5. The CDR3 contains 14 residues. CDR3 DNA: TGTGCCAGCGGTCTAGCGGGACCCACAGATACGCAGTATTTT. It specifies CASGLAGPTDTQYF.

This clonotype was counted at least ten times. This rearrangement joins TRBV6-6 to TRBJ2-5; D remains ambiguous. Germline lookup yields CDR1 MNHNY and CDR2 SVGAGI (reference sequence). V was clipped by 2 bases and J by 4 bases, with 2 bases between them. CDR3 length equals 11 residues. CDR3 loop: CASSYRETQYF. The CDR3 DNA reads as TGTGCCAGCAGTTACAGAGAGACCCAGTACTTC.

This chain uses TRBV11-3 with TRBJ2-1; unclear D gene. The germline V gene has CDR1 SGHNT and CDR2 YENEEA. V was trimmed by 5 bases and J by 6 bases, leaving 11 bases between them. CDR3 length: 13 amino acids. CDR3 protein: CASSPGPLNEQFF. The CDR3 DNA is TGTGCCAGCAGCCCCGGTCCACTCAATGAGCAGTTCTTC.

CDR3 DNA sequence: TGTGCCAGCACCCAAGTGGGGGGTAGTGAGCAGTTCTTC. Translation gives CASTQVGGSEQFF. The chain uses TRBV12-3 or TRBV12-4 and TRBJ2-1, with D maybe TRBD2 (6 bases). The CDR3 sequence is 13 residues long. V was cut by 7 bases and J by 9 bases, with 16 bases left in between.

This clonotype was seen at least ten times. For the CDR3, the DNA is TGTGCCAGCAGCTTGGGACAGGGGTTAGGCTACACCTTC. Translation: CASSLGQGLGYTF. The rearrangement uses TRBV7-8 and TRBJ1-2, with TRBD1 matching 10 bases. This CDR3 is built from 13 residues. With V trimmed by 3 bases and J by 8 bases, 3 bases remained unmatched. CDR1 is SGHVS, CDR2 FQNEAQ, per germline.